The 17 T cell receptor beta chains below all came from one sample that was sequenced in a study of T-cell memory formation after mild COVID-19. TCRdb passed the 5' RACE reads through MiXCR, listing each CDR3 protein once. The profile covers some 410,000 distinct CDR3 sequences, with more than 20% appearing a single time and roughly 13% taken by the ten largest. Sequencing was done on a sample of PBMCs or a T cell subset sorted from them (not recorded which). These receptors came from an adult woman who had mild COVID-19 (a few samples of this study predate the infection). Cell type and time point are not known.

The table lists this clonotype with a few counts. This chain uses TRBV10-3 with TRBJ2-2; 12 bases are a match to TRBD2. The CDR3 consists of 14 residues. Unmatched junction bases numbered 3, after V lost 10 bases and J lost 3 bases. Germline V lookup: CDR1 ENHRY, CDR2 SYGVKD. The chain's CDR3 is CATSGREYTGELFF. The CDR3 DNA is TGTGCCACTAGCGGGAGGGAATACACCGGGGAGCTGTTTTTT.

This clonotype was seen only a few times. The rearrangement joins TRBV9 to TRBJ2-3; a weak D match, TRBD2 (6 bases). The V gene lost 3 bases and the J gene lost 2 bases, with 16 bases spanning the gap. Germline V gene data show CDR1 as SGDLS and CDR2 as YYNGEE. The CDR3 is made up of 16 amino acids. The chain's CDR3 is CASSAAGRRYTDTQYF. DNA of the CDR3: TGTGCCAGCAGCGCCGCTGGGAGGCGGTACACAGATACGCAGTATTTT.

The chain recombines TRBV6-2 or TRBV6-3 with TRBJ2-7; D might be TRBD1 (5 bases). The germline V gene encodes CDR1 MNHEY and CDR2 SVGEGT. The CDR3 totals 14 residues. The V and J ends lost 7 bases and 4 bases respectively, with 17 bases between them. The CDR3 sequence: CASTRPRTGYEQYF. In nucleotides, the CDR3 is TGTGCCAGCACCAGACCGAGAACAGGTTACGAGCAGTACTTC.

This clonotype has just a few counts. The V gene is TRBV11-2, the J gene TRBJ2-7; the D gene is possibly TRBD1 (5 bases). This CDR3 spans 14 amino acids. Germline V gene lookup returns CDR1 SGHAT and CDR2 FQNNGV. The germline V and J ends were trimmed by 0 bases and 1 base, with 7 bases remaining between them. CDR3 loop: CASSLDRVSYEQYF. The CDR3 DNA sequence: TGTGCCAGCAGCTTAGACAGGGTGTCCTACGAGCAGTACTTC.

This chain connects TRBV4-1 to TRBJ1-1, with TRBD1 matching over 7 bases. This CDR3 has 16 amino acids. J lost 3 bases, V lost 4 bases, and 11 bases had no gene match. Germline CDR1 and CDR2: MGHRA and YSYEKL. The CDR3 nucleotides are TGCGCCAGCAGCCTCATCCCTACAGGGGCGGACACTGAAGCTTTCTTT. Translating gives CASSLIPTGADTEAFF.

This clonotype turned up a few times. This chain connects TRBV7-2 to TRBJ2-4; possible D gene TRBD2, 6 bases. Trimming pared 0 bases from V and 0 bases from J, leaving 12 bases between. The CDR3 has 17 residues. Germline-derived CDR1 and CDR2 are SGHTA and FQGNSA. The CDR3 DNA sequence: TGTGCCAGCAGCTTAGCAGCGGGCCTACTAGCCAAAAACATTCAGTACTTC. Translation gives CASSLAAGLLAKNIQYF.

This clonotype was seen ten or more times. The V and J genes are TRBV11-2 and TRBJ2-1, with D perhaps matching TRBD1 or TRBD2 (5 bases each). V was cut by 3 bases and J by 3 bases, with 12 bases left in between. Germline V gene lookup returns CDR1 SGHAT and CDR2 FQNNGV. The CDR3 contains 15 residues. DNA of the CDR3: TGTGCCAGCAGCTTGGGGCGGGTGGACTACAATGAGCAGTTCTTC. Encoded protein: CASSLGRVDYNEQFF.

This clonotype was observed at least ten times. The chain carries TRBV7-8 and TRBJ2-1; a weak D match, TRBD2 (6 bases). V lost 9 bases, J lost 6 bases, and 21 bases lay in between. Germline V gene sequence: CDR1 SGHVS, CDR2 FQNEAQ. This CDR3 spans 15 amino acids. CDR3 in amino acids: CASTPPWGETNEQFF. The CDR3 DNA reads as TGTGCCAGTACCCCCCCTTGGGGGGAGACCAATGAGCAGTTCTTC. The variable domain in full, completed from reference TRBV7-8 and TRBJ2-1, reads GAGVSQSPRYKVAKRGQDVALRCDPISGHVSLFWYQQALGQGPEFLTYFQNEAQLDKSGLPSDRFFAERPEGSVSTLKIQRTQQEDSAVYLCASTPPWGETNEQFFGPGTRLTVL.

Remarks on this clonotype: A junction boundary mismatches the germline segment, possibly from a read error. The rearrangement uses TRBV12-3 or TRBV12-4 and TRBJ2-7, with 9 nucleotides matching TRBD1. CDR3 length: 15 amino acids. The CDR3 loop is CASSFGTGFLYEKYF. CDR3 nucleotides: TGTGCCAGCAGTTTCGGGACAGGGTTTTTATACGAGAAGTACTTC.

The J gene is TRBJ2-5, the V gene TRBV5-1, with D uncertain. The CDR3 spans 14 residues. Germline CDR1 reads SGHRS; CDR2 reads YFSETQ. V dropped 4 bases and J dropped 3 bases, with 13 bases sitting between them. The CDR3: CASSRGTMEETQYF. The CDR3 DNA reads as TGCGCCAGCAGCCGTGGAACCATGGAAGAGACCCAGTACTTC.

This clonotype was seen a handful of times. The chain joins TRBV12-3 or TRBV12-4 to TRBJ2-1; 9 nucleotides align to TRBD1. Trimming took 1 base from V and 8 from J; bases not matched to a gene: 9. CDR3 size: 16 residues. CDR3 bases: TGTGCCAGCAGTTTAGGGCCCGGACAGGGGAATGATGAGCAGTTCTTC. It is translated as CASSLGPGQGNDEQFF.

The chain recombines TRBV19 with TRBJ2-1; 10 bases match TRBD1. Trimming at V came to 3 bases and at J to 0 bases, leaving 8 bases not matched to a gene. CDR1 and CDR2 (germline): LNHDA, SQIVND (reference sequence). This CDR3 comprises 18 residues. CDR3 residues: CASSIGTGEASSYNEQFF. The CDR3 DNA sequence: TGTGCCAGTAGTATTGGGACAGGGGAGGCGAGCTCCTACAATGAGCAGTTCTTC. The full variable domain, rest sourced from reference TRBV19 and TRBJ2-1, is DGGITQSPKYLFRKEGQNVTLSCEQNLNHDAMYWYRQDPGQGLRLIYYSQIVNDFQKGDIAEGYSVSREKKESFPLTVTSAQKNPTAFYLCASSIGTGEASSYNEQFFGPGTRLTVL.

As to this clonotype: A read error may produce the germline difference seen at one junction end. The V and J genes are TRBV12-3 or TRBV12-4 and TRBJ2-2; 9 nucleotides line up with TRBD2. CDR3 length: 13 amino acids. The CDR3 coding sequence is TGTGCCAGCAGTCTAGCGGGGTCCGGGGAGCTGTTTTTT. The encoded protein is CASSLAGSGELFF.

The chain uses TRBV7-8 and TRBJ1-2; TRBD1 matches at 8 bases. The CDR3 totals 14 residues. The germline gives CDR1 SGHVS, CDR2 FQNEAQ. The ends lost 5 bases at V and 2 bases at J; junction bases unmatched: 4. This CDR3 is CASSRDRKNYGYTF. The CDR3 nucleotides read TGTGCCAGCAGCCGGGACAGGAAGAACTATGGCTACACCTTC.

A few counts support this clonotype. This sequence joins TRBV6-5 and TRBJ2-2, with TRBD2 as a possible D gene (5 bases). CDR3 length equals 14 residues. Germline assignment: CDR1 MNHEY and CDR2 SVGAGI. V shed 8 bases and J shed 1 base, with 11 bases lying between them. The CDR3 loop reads CASAAEGNTGELFF. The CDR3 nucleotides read TGTGCCAGCGCGGCAGAGGGGAACACCGGGGAGCTGTTTTTT.

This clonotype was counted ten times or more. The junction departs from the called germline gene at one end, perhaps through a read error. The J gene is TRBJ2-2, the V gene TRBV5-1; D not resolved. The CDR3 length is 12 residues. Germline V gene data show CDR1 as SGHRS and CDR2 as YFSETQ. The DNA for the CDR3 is TGTGCCAGCAGTTTGAACACCGGGGAGCTGTTTTTT. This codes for CASSLNTGELFF.

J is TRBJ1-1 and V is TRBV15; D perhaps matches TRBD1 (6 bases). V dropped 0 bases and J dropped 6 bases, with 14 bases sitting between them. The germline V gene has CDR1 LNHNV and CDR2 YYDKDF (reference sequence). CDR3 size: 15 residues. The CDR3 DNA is TGTGCCACCAGCAGAGATCTTGCAGGGGACCCTGAAGCTTTCTTT. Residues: CATSRDLAGDPEAFF.